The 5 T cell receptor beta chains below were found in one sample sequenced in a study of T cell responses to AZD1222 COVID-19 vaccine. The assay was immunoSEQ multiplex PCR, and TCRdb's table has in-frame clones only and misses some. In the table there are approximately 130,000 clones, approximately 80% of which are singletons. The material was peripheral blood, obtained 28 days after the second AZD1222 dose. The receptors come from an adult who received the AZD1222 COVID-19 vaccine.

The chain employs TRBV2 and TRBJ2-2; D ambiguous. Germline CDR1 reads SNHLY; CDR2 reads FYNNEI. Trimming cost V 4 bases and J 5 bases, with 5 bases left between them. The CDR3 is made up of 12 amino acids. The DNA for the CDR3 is TGTGCCAGCAGTGTAGGGACCGGGGAGCTGTTTTTT. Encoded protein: CASSVGTGELFF. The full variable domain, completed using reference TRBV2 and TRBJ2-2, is EPEVTQTPSHQVTQMGQEVILRCVPISNHLYFYWYRQILGQKVEFLVSFYNNEISEKSEIFDDQFSVERPDGSNFTLKIRSTKLEDSAMYFCASSVGTGELFFGEGSRLTVL.

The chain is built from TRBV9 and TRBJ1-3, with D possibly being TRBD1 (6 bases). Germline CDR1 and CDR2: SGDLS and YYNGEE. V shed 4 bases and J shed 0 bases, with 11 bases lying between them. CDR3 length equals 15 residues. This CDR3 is CASSRTANSGNTIYF. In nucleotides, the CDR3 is TGTGCCAGCAGCAGGACAGCGAACTCTGGAAACACCATATATTTT.

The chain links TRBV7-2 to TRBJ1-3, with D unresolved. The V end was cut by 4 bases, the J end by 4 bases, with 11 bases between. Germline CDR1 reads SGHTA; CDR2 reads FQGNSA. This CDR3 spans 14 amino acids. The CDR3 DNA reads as TGTGCCAGCAGCTCCAGAGTTACCGGAAACACCATATATTTT. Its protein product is CASSSRVTGNTIYF.

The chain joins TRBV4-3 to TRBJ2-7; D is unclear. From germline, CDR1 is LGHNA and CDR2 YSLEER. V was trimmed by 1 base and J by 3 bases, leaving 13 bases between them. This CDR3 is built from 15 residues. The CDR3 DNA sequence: TGCGCCAGCAGCCAAGGATCTGGCAATAACTACGAGCAGTACTTC. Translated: CASSQGSGNNYEQYF.

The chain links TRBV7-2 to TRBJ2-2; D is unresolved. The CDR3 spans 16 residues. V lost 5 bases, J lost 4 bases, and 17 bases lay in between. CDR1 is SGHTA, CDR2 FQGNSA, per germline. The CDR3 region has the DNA TGTGCCAGCAGCCCGGCGTTAGGGTCGGGCACCGGGGAGCTGTTTTTT. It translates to CASSPALGSGTGELFF.